Below are 22 T cell receptor beta chains sequenced from a single sample in a study of PD-L1 blockade in urothelial cancer. Method: immunoSEQ multiplex PCR; TCRdb's copy keeps in-frame clones and lacks some. The table shows 130,000 or so clones, with 70% to 85% occurring only once. Time point specified: pretreatment peripheral blood. The material was PBMCs, obtained around atezolizumab (anti-PD-L1) treatment. These receptors were obtained from a man in his fifties with urothelial cancer.

The rearrangement links TRBV15 to TRBJ1-1; TRBD1 might be the D (5 bases). This CDR3 is 13 amino acids long. The V end lost 5 bases, the J end lost 5 bases, and 12 bases lay between the germline ends. Germline V gene sequence: CDR1 LNHNV, CDR2 YYDKDF (reference sequence). CDR3 protein: CATSGRRGTEAFF. The CDR3 nucleotides are TGTGCCACCAGCGGACGACGGGGGACTGAAGCTTTCTTT.

This clone has just a few counts. The V call is TRBV14, the J call TRBJ1-5, with D hard to call. Germline values: CDR1 SGHDN, CDR2 FVKESK. The ends were cut back, 2 bases at V and 11 bases at J, with 13 bases in the middle. The CDR3 totals 13 residues. CDR3 nucleotide sequence: TGTGCCAGCAGCCAACGTAGCGATTCGGCCCAGCATTTT. This gives the protein CASSQRSDSAQHF.

There are a few counts of this clone. The chain has TRBV7-9 and TRBJ2-1; 14 bases are a match to TRBD2. V lost 5 bases, J lost 12 bases, and 9 bases stayed unmatched. Germline loops: CDR1 SEHNR, CDR2 FQNEAQ (reference sequence). CDR3 length: 15 residues. CDR3 coding DNA: TGTGCCAGCAGCATACCAGGGACTAGCGGGAGAGTGCAGTTCTTC. It is translated as CASSIPGTSGRVQFF. The full variable domain, with the rest looked up from reference TRBV7-9 and TRBJ2-1, is DTGVSQNPRHKITKRGQNVTFRCDPISEHNRLYWYRQTLGQGPEFLTYFQNEAQLEKSRLLSDRFSAERPKGSFSTLEIQRTEQGDSAMYLCASSIPGTSGRVQFFGPGTRLTVL.

As to this clone: At one of its ends the junction is not consistent with the germline gene, which may arise from a read error. The genes are TRBV11-1 and TRBJ2-1; 11 positions match TRBD2. The V gene's germline CDR1 is SGHAT and CDR2 FQDESV (reference sequence). This CDR3 region has 15 residues. In DNA, the CDR3 is TGTGCCAGCAGCCTAGCGGGAGGTCCGAGGGATGAGCAGTTCTTC. Protein: CASSLAGGPRDEQFF.

There are a few counts of this clone. V gene TRBV7-3 combines with J gene TRBJ2-1, with 8 positions matching TRBD2. Germline CDR1 reads SGHTA; CDR2 reads FQGTGA. V lost 1 base and J lost 7; bases outside the gene matches: 9. This CDR3 is built from 16 residues. DNA of the CDR3: TGTGCCAGCAGCTTAATGGGCAGCGGGAGTTTGAATGAGCAGTTCTTC. Protein product: CASSLMGSGSLNEQFF.

The rearrangement uses TRBV7-2 and TRBJ2-5, with TRBD2 identical over 7 bases. Germline loops: CDR1 SGHTA, CDR2 FQGNSA. The CDR3 has 16 amino acids. V lost 5 bases to trimming and J lost 2 bases; unmatched junction nucleotides: 11. The CDR3 DNA reads TGTGCCAGCAGCCCCGGGTTCCTAGCGGCACAAGAGACCCAGTACTTC. This sequence encodes CASSPGFLAAQETQYF.

V and J are TRBV20-1 and TRBJ1-2; D is unresolved. V dropped 6 bases and J dropped 5 bases, with 4 bases sitting between them. The CDR3 sequence is 9 residues long. CDR1 and CDR2 from the germline V gene are DFQATT and SNEGSKA (reference sequence). DNA of the CDR3: TGCAGTGCCACTTATGGCTACACCTTC. This codes for CSATYGYTF.

The genes are TRBV14 and TRBJ2-3, with 7 bases matching TRBD1. CDR3 size: 17 residues. From germline, CDR1 is SGHDN and CDR2 FVKESK. V trimming: 5 bases; J trimming: 3 bases; junction bases outside the gene matches: 14. The CDR3 protein is CASSDAKTGRVTDTQYF. For the CDR3, the DNA is TGTGCCAGCAGCGACGCTAAGACAGGGCGCGTGACAGATACGCAGTATTTT.

This clone was detected a few times. The chain couples TRBV19 to TRBJ2-2; unclear D gene. Trimming removed 7 bases at V and 7 bases at J, with 13 bases between. In germline, CDR1 is LNHDA, CDR2 SQIVND (reference sequence). The length of the CDR3 is 13 residues. As DNA, the CDR3 is TGTGCCAGTAAAGCTCGCTTCGACGGGGAGCTGTTTTTT. This sequence encodes CASKARFDGELFF.

The gene calls are TRBV28 and TRBJ2-3; no clear D gene. Per germline, CDR1 MDHEN and CDR2 SYDVKM. The germline V and J ends were trimmed by 6 bases and 8 bases, with 12 bases remaining between them. The CDR3 runs 12 residues. The CDR3 region has the DNA TGTGCCAGCAGCTCCGACTTTGGTACGCAGTATTTT. This translates into CASSSDFGTQYF.

The chain recombines TRBV7-9 with TRBJ1-2, with 10 bases aligning to TRBD1. V shed 3 bases, J shed 6 bases, and the junction held 4 bases outside the gene matches. CDR3 length equals 14 residues. Germline V gene data show CDR1 as SEHNR and CDR2 as FQNEAQ (reference sequence). The CDR3 DNA sequence: TGTGCCAGCAGCTTGGGACAGGGGTCGGATGGCTACACCTTC. Translated: CASSLGQGSDGYTF. The variable domain in full, completed from reference TRBV7-9 and TRBJ1-2, reads DTGVSQNPRHKITKRGQNVTFRCDPISEHNRLYWYRQTLGQGPEFLTYFQNEAQLEKSRLLSDRFSAERPKGSFSTLEIQRTEQGDSAMYLCASSLGQGSDGYTFGSGTRLTVV.

This chain joins TRBV7-9 and TRBJ2-5, with D perhaps matching TRBD1 (5 bases). The CDR3 is 15 amino acids. Per the germline V gene, CDR1 is SEHNR and CDR2 is FQNEAQ (reference sequence). V was trimmed by 5 bases and J by 4 bases, leaving 17 bases between them. The DNA of the CDR3 is TGTGCCAGCAGCCCCCGGGTAGGGGTAGGAGAGACCCAGTACTTC. Translated: CASSPRVGVGETQYF.

V usage is TRBV5-6 and J usage is TRBJ1-1; D is undetermined. Trimming left V 3 bases short and J 1 base short, with 13 bases between. There are 15 residues in the CDR3. CDR1 is SGHDT and CDR2 is YYEEEE in the germline V gene. CDR3 sequence reads: CASSSLSIRNTEAFF. DNA of the CDR3: TGTGCCAGCAGCTCCCTATCTATCCGGAACACTGAAGCTTTCTTT.

This rearrangement joins TRBV7-8 to TRBJ1-5; tentative D call: TRBD1 (5 bases). V lost 5 bases, J lost 0 bases, and 14 bases lay in between. Germline CDR1 SGHVS, CDR2 FQNEAQ. CDR3 length: 16 amino acids. CDR3 loop: CASSRGGSGSNQPQHF. The CDR3 DNA follows: TGTGCCAGCAGCCGGGGGGGGTCCGGTAGCAATCAGCCCCAGCATTTT.

The chain recombines TRBV5-8 with TRBJ2-1; 7 bases are shared with TRBD2. This CDR3 contains 16 residues. V shed 0 bases, J shed 4 bases, and the junction held 7 bases outside the gene matches. Germline loops: CDR1 SGHTS, CDR2 YDEGEE. CDR3 in DNA: TGTGCCAGCAGCTTGGGTGAAAGACTAGCTTACAATGAGCAGTTCTTC. Translating it yields CASSLGERLAYNEQFF.

V usage is TRBV6-6 and J usage is TRBJ2-7; D is perhaps TRBD1 (6 bases). Germline lookup yields CDR1 MNHNY and CDR2 SVGAGI (reference sequence). Trimming pared 10 bases from V and 0 bases from J, leaving 22 bases between. CDR3 length equals 16 residues. This chain's CDR3 is CATTITGTSNSYEQYF. The DNA for the CDR3 is TGTGCCACAACTATCACCGGGACATCGAACTCCTACGAGCAGTACTTC.

CDR3 bases: TGTGCCAGTAGTTCGGTAGGAGCGTTCTCTTACGAGCAGTACTTC. This encodes CASSSVGAFSYEQYF. The gene calls are TRBV19 and TRBJ2-7; D not resolved. V lost 5 bases and J 4 bases, leaving 18 bases between the germline ends. CDR1 is LNHDA, CDR2 SQIVND, per germline (reference sequence). The CDR3 is 15 amino acids. Full variable domain (rest looked up from reference TRBV19 and TRBJ2-7): DGGITQSPKYLFRKEGQNVTLSCEQNLNHDAMYWYRQDPGQGLRLIYYSQIVNDFQKGDIAEGYSVSREKKESFPLTVTSAQKNPTAFYLCASSSVGAFSYEQYFGPGTRLTVT.

V and J are TRBV7-3 and TRBJ1-3; no reliable D call. Germline V lookup: CDR1 SGHTA, CDR2 FQGTGA. This CDR3 comprises 15 residues. With 5 bases removed from V and 2 bases from J, the gap between germline ends came to 13 bases. CDR3 protein: CASSPAPGTGNTIYF. DNA for the CDR3: TGTGCCAGCAGCCCCGCCCCGGGAACTGGAAACACCATATATTTT. The full variable domain, rest sourced from reference TRBV7-3 and TRBJ1-3, is GAGVSQTPSNKVTEKGKYVELRCDPISGHTALYWYRQSLGQGPEFLIYFQGTGAADDSGLPNDRFFAVRPEGSVSTLKIQRTERGDSAVYLCASSPAPGTGNTIYFGEGSWLTVV.

The genes are TRBV7-9 and TRBJ2-3; TRBD1 might be the D (6 bases). The CDR3 spans 14 residues. With 4 bases removed from V and 9 bases from J, the gap between germline ends came to 17 bases. In germline, CDR1 is SEHNR, CDR2 FQNEAQ (reference sequence). CDR3: CASSSDTRGWTQYF. Written as DNA, the CDR3 is TGTGCCAGCAGCTCCGATACCAGGGGATGGACGCAGTATTTT.

The V call is TRBV6-4, the J call TRBJ2-7; D is perhaps TRBD1 (5 bases). Trimming cost V 6 bases and J 4 bases, with 10 bases left between them. Germline-derived CDR1 and CDR2 are MRHNA and SNTAGT. CDR3 length: 12 residues. This chain's CDR3 is CASSREFYEQYF. The DNA for the CDR3 is TGTGCCAGCAGCAGGGAATTTTACGAGCAGTACTTC.

The rearrangement links TRBV2 to TRBJ2-1; no reliable D call. Germline assignment: CDR1 SNHLY and CDR2 FYNNEI. V lost 4 bases, J lost 7 bases, and 8 bases lay in between. This CDR3 has 12 amino acids. Written as DNA, the CDR3 is TGTGCCAGCAGTGTACGCGGTAATGAGCAGTTCTTC. This gives the protein CASSVRGNEQFF.

This sequence joins TRBV7-6 and TRBJ1-4; D gene ambiguous. CDR1 is SGHVS, CDR2 FNYEAQ, per germline. There are 13 residues in the CDR3. V dropped 5 bases and J dropped 5 bases, with 9 bases sitting between them. CDR3: CASSPQLNEKLFF. DNA for the CDR3: TGTGCCAGCAGCCCTCAACTCAATGAAAAACTGTTTTTT.